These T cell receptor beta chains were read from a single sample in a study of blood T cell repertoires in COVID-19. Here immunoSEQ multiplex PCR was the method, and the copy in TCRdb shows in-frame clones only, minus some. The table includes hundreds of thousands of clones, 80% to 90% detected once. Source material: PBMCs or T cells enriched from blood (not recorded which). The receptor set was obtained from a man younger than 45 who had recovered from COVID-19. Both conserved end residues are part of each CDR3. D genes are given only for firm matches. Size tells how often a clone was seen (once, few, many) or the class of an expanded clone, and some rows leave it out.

TGTGCCAGCAGTCTTTCAGGGGGTAGGGCCGGGACTGAAGCTTTCTTT	CASSLSGGRAGTEAFF	TRBV28	TRBJ1-1	TRBD1	NA
TGTGCCAGTAGCAAAAACAGGGACGTGGTCCCTCCCTACGAGCAGTACTTC	CASSKNRDVVPPYEQYF	TRBV19	TRBJ2-7	NA	NA
TGTGCCAGCTACCCGGGACAGCTTAATGAAAAACTGTTTTTT	CASYPGQLNEKLFF	TRBV28	TRBJ1-4	TRBD1	NA
TGTGCCAGCAGCGTAGGCGTCCAAAGCACAGATACGCAGTATTTT	CASSVGVQSTDTQYF	TRBV9	TRBJ2-3	NA	NA
TGTGCCTGGAGTCTTCGCCTACACGAGCAGTACTTC	CAWSLRLHEQYF	TRBV30	TRBJ2-7	NA	NA
TGTGCCAGCAGCATCGGACAGCTATACGAGCAGTACTTC	CASSIGQLYEQYF	TRBV7-6	TRBJ2-7	NA	NA
TGTGCCAGCAGCAAAACGACAGCGCAAGAGACCCAGTACTTC	CASSKTTAQETQYF	TRBV27	TRBJ2-5	NA	NA
TGTGCCAGCAGTGAATGGGAACAGGGATTGGGTACGCAGTATTTT	CASSEWEQGLGTQYF	TRBV25-1	TRBJ2-3	NA	NA
TGTGCCAGCAGTTTTCCCCAGTTTAAGCGGGAGGGTGTAGATACGCAGTATTTT	CASSFPQFKREGVDTQYF	TRBV27	TRBJ2-3	TRBD2	NA
TGTGCCTGGGGTATCAGCGGGAGTCGGGAGACCCAGTACTTC	CAWGISGSRETQYF	TRBV30	TRBJ2-5	TRBD2	NA
TGTGCCGGAGGGAGGATGGGGGAGCAGTACTTC	CAGGRMGEQYF	TRBV11-2	TRBJ2-7	NA	NA
TGTGCCAGCAGCCCAGGGAATGAGCAGTTCTTC	CASSPGNEQFF	TRBV5-6	TRBJ2-1	NA	NA
TGCGCCAGCAGCCCTGGGACAGGCTCTGAAAAACTGTTTTTT	CASSPGTGSEKLFF	TRBV5-1	TRBJ1-4	TRBD1	NA
TGTGCCACCGCGGGGGGAGGGCCCTACAATGAGCAGTTCTTC	CATAGGGPYNEQFF	TRBV15	TRBJ2-1	TRBD2	NA
TGTGCCAGCAGCTATACAGCTAACGCGAACACCGGGGAGCTGTTTTTT	CASSYTANANTGELFF	TRBV7-8	TRBJ2-2	NA	NA
TGTGCCAGCAGCTTACTTAGCTACGAGCAGTACTTC	CASSLLSYEQYF	TRBV11-2	TRBJ2-7	NA	NA
TGTGCCAGCAGTGAAAAGGCAGGGGGCTTTGGAAACACCATATATTTT	CASSEKAGGFGNTIYF	TRBV25-1	TRBJ1-3	TRBD1	NA
TGTGCCAGCTCACCGGGACAGAGCTCCTACGAGCAGTACTTC	CASSPGQSSYEQYF	TRBV18	TRBJ2-7	TRBD1	NA
TGTGCCAGCAGCTTAGAGGTGGTTAGCGGCGATTACGAGCAGTACTTC	CASSLEVVSGDYEQYF	TRBV7-6	TRBJ2-7	NA	NA
TGCGCCAGCAGCTTGGAAGGACAGGGAAATCAGCCCCAGCATTTT	CASSLEGQGNQPQHF	TRBV5-1	TRBJ1-5	TRBD1	NA
TGTGCCAGCAGCCCCCCCCTCTGGGCAGGGGTGGACTATGGCTACACCTTC	CASSPPLWAGVDYGYTF	TRBV7-9	TRBJ1-2	NA	NA
TGTGCCAGCAGTCCCCTCACTAGCGTCTACAATGAGCAGTTCTTC	CASSPLTSVYNEQFF	TRBV27	TRBJ2-1	TRBD2	NA
TGTGCCAGCTCACCAAGGGGAAGGGAGCTGTTTTTT	CASSPRGRELFF	TRBV18	TRBJ2-2	NA	few
TGTGCCAGCAGTGAGGGCAGGACCTACGAGCAGTACTTC	CASSEGRTYEQYF	TRBV6-1	TRBJ2-7	NA	NA
TGTGCCAGTAGACAGTTGGATACGCAGTATTTT	CASRQLDTQYF	TRBV19	TRBJ2-3	NA	NA
TGTGCCAGCAGTGAGGCCGGGACAGCCGTCTACGAGCAGTACTTC	CASSEAGTAVYEQYF	TRBV2	TRBJ2-7	TRBD1	NA
TGTGCCAGCAGCACCCCAGGGGCGGGAGGACCCAAAAGGTTCTTC	CASSTPGAGGPKRFF	TRBV21-1	TRBJ2-1	NA	once
TGTGCCAGCAGTATCTTGGCAGGGGGAGTTGGCGAGCAGTACTTC	CASSILAGGVGEQYF	TRBV2	TRBJ2-7	TRBD1	NA
TGTGCCAGCAGGGACAGGGGGCCTGGGGCCAACGTCCTGACTTTC	CASRDRGPGANVLTF	TRBV2	TRBJ2-6	TRBD1	NA
TGTGCCAGCACCCTGACAGGCTCTGGGGCCAACGTCCTGACTTTC	CASTLTGSGANVLTF	TRBV7-2	TRBJ2-6	NA	NA